Below, 12 T cell receptor beta chains from the same sample are listed, as sequenced in a study of cytomegalovirus exposure and HLA in healthy donors (dated by TCRdb to 2015 to 2018). The protocol used for the library was the immunoSEQ multiplex PCR assay. For the multiplex PCR, a mixture combining 60 forward primers for TCR Vbeta segments and 13 reverse primers for TCR Jbeta segments was used. Not all clones reach the TCRdb copy of this immuneACCESS table, which keeps in-frame sequences only. Checked studies attribute under half of the gap to unresolved V genes and leave the rest unexplained. For this sample there are approximately 160,000 clones; over 65% appear just once. In total, the top ten clones hold less than 3.5% of the sample. Sequencing input: PBMCs. Receptors were obtained from a woman aged 40 to 49 in good health and CMV-seropositive.

The rearrangement joins TRBV6-1 to TRBJ2-2; TRBD1 matches at 9 bases. Losses at the gene ends were 4 bases for V and 5 bases for J; bases not matched to a gene: 2. This CDR3 is built from 14 residues. Germline assignment: CDR1 MNHNS and CDR2 SASEGT. The CDR3 is CASSATGGTGELFF. The DNA of the CDR3 is TGTGCCAGCAGTGCGACAGGGGGAACCGGGGAGCTGTTTTTT.

The V and J genes are TRBV7-6 and TRBJ1-2; D may be TRBD1 (5 bases). Per germline, CDR1 SGHVS and CDR2 FNYEAQ. Deletions cut 5 bases from V and 7 bases from J, with 14 bases between. The CDR3 consists of 13 residues. The CDR3: CASSAFGGGGYTF. CDR3 DNA sequence: TGTGCCAGCAGCGCATTCGGGGGGGGTGGCTACACCTTC.

The rearrangement uses TRBV6-5 and TRBJ1-4; D ambiguous. Trimming stripped 7 bases from V and 3 bases from J, with 15 bases between. CDR3 size: 15 residues. CDR1 and CDR2 from the germline V gene are MNHEY and SVGAGI. CDR3 nucleotides: TGTGCCAGCACCCGCACGGGAGTGGCTAATGAAAAACTGTTTTTT. The encoded protein is CASTRTGVANEKLFF.

This clone was detected once. The rearrangement links TRBV7-9 to TRBJ1-2; unclear D gene. The CDR3 is 12 residues long. V lost 2 bases, J lost 7 bases, and 8 bases lay in between. CDR1 and CDR2 (germline): SEHNR, FQNEAQ (reference sequence). The CDR3 reads CASSLSGGGYTF. The CDR3 DNA follows: TGTGCCAGCAGCTTATCCGGAGGTGGCTACACCTTC.

This chain uses TRBV7-9 with TRBJ1-4, with D unresolved. Trimming removed 5 bases at V and 3 bases at J, with 13 bases between. Germline assignment: CDR1 SEHNR and CDR2 FQNEAQ (reference sequence). CDR3 length equals 15 residues. DNA for the CDR3: TGTGCCAGCAGCCGCCTCTTGGGCGCTAATGAAAAACTGTTTTTT. This encodes CASSRLLGANEKLFF.

The chain joins TRBV5-1 to TRBJ1-3; 9 bases are shared with TRBD1. V trimming: 0 bases; J trimming: 4 bases; junction bases outside the gene matches: 11. The CDR3 sequence is 18 residues long. CDR1 is SGHRS, CDR2 YFSETQ, per germline. The CDR3 sequence: CASSLEPGQGKWGNTIYF. The CDR3 DNA sequence: TGCGCCAGCAGCTTGGAGCCGGGACAGGGAAAATGGGGAAACACCATATATTTT.

This rearrangement joins TRBV7-3 to TRBJ2-1; 9 nucleotides agree with TRBD1. Germline-derived CDR1 and CDR2 are SGHTA and FQGTGA. After removal of 5 bases from V and 2 bases from J, the junction contained 4 bases not matched to a gene. There are 15 residues in the CDR3. Here the CDR3 DNA reads TGTGCCAGCAGCCCGACAGGGGGGGCCTACAATGAGCAGTTCTTC. Residues: CASSPTGGAYNEQFF.

The rearrangement joins TRBV7-8 to TRBJ2-2, with 8 bases aligning to TRBD1. The CDR3 totals 16 residues. The V gene's germline CDR1 is SGHVS and CDR2 FQNEAQ. Germline trimming cut 5 bases from V and 3 bases from J; bases unmatched to any gene: 8. CDR3 residues: CASSLRTGSDTGELFF. CDR3 DNA: TGTGCCAGCAGCCTTAGGACAGGGTCGGACACCGGGGAGCTGTTTTTT.

The chain links TRBV27 to TRBJ2-1; D is undetermined. The germline gives CDR1 MNHEY, CDR2 SMNVEV (reference sequence). V was trimmed by 0 bases and J by 0 bases, leaving 9 bases between them. This CDR3 has 16 amino acids. CDR3 region: CASSLSGRVSYNEQFF. The CDR3 DNA sequence: TGTGCCAGCAGTTTATCGGGCCGTGTCTCCTACAATGAGCAGTTCTTC.

In its sample, this clone was seen a few times. The chain is built from TRBV28 and TRBJ1-6; D remains ambiguous. Germline assignment: CDR1 MDHEN and CDR2 SYDVKM. This CDR3 comprises 15 residues. Trimming removed 6 bases at V and 0 bases at J, with 9 bases between. The DNA for the CDR3 is TGTGCCAGCAGCCCCCCCAGCTCCTATAATTCACCCCTCCACTTT. Its translation is CASSPPSSYNSPLHF.

V is TRBV6-6 and J is TRBJ2-5; 7 positions match TRBD1. The J call is in doubt because the DNA end fits TRBJ2-7 better. The CDR3 spans 14 residues. CDR1 MNHNY and CDR2 SVGAGI come from the germline V gene (reference sequence). The CDR3 region has the DNA TGTGCCAGCAGTCGACAGGGTTTGGGGTACGAGCAGTACTTC. This codes for CASSRQGLGYEQYF.

The gene calls are TRBV4-3 and TRBJ2-2; D might be TRBD1 (6 bases). Germline V gene data show CDR1 as LGHNA and CDR2 as YSLEER. CDR3 length: 16 residues. Trimming removed 1 base at V and 2 bases at J, with 11 bases between. CDR3 sequence (DNA): TGCGCCAGCAGCCAAGTTGGACAGAAAAACACCGGGGAGCTGTTTTTT. Translating it yields CASSQVGQKNTGELFF.